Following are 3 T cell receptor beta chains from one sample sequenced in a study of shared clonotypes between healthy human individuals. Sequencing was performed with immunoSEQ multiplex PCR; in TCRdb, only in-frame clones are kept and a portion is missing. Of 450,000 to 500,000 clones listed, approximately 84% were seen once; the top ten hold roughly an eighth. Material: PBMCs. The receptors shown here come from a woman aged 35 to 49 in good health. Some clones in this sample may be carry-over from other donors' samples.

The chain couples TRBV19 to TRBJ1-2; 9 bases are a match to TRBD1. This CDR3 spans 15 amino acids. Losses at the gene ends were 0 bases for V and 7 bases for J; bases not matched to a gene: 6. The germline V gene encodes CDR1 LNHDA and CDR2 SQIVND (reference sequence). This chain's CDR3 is CASSIDRTGEVGYTF. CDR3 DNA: TGTGCCAGTAGTATAGATCGGACAGGGGAGGTTGGCTACACCTTC.

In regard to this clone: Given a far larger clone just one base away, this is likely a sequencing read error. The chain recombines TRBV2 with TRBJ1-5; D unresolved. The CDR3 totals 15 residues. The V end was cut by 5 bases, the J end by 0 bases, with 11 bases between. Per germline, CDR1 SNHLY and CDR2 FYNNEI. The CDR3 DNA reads TGTGCCAGCAGTCAAATCATGGTTAGCAATCAGCCCCAGCATTTT. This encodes CASSQIMVSNQPQHF. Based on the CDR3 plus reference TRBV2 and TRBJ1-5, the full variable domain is EPEVTQTPSHQVTQMGQEVILRCVPISNHLYFYWYRQILGQKVEFLVSFYNNEISEKSEIFDDQFSVERPDGSNFTLKIRSTKLEDSAMYFCASSQIMVSNQPQHFGDGTRLSIL.

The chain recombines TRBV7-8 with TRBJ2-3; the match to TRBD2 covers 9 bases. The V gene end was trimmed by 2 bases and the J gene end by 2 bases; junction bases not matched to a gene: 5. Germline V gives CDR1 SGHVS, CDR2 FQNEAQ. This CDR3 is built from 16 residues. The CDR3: CASSLQLAGVTDTQYF. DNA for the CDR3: TGTGCCAGCAGCTTACAGTTAGCGGGAGTCACAGATACGCAGTATTTT.